Given below is one TCR beta chain in context. Germline CDR1 reads MNHEY; CDR2 reads SVGAGI. Trimming removed 11 bases from V and 7 bases from J; junction bases left unmatched: 13. The CDR3 is made up of 13 amino acids. These data come from a study of blood T cell repertoires in COVID-19. Clones were read by immunoSEQ multiplex PCR, and TCRdb kept only the in-frame ones, dropping some. The table lists 150,000 to 170,000 clones, approximately 83% of them singletons. V gene TRBV6-5 combines with J gene TRBJ1-2, with 7 bases aligning to TRBD1. Sample: peripheral blood. This receptor was taken from a woman aged 60-70 years with COVID-19, enrolled during active disease. Here the CDR3 DNA reads TGTGCCCTCAACCCGGTGACAGGGCCTGGCTACACCTTC. This sequence encodes CALNPVTGPGYTF.